The present T cell receptor (beta chain) was sequenced within a study of blood T cell repertoires in COVID-19. Trimming took 0 bases from V and 2 from J; bases not matched to a gene: 11. Per the germline V gene, CDR1 is LGHDT and CDR2 is YNNKEL (reference sequence). The CDR3 spans 18 residues. The repertoire was sequenced with immunoSEQ multiplex PCR; TCRdb's copy has only in-frame clones and lacks some. Among about 59,000 clones listed, around nine tenths were seen once. Sequencing used peripheral blood. The clonotype comes from a man older than 75 with acute or convalescent COVID-19. V gene TRBV3-1 (or the pseudogene TRBV3-2) combines with J gene TRBJ2-5; 8 nucleotides match TRBD2. In DNA form, the CDR3 reads TGTGCCAGCAGCCAAGATCAGACGGGGGGGTATGAACAAGAGACCCAGTACTTC. Translating gives CASSQDQTGGYEQETQYF.